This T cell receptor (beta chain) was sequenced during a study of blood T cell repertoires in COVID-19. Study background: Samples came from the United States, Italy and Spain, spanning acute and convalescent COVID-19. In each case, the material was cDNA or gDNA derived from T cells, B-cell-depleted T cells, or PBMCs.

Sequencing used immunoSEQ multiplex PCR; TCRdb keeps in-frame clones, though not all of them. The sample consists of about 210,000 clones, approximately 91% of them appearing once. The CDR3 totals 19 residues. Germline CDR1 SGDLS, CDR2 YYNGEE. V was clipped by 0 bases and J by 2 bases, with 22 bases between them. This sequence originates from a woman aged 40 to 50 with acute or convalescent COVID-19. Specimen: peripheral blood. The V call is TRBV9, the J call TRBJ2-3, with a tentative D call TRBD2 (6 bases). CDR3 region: CASSVGRAKGILYTDTQYF. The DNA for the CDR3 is TGTGCCAGCAGCGTAGGGAGGGCGAAGGGGATTCTTTACACAGATACGCAGTATTTT.